A single sample is the source of the 17 T cell receptor beta chains below, sequenced in a study of T-cell reconstitution after alpha-beta-depleted transplantation in children. Unique molecular identifiers were used in preparing the TCRbeta library. One entry per CDR3 protein, called by TCRdb with MiXCR from the PCR reads. The repertoire holds some 530,000 distinct CDR3 sequences, with roughly an eighth as singletons. The sequenced sample was PBMCs from the stem cell graft donor, obtained from the stem cell graft. The origin of the receptors is a human donor who donated a stem cell graft to a child with combined immunodeficiency.

The table lists this clonotype with a few counts. The V gene is TRBV25-1, the J gene TRBJ2-7; D may be TRBD1 (7 bases). Germline CDR1 is MGHDK and CDR2 is SYGVNS. This CDR3 has 14 amino acids. Trimming left V 8 bases short and J 7 bases short, with 21 bases between. CDR3 in amino acids: CASRGGGIAWEQYF. The CDR3 DNA reads as TGTGCCAGCCGAGGAGGGGGCATTGCATGGGAGCAGTACTTC.

A few counts support this clonotype. A junction end diverges from the germline sequence, so it may reflect a read error. CDR3: CASSGWDQLFF. The CDR3 nucleotides read TGTGCCAGCTCCGGGTGGGACCAACTCTTCTTC. The V call is TRBV7-9, the J call TRBJ2-7; the D call may be TRBD1 or TRBD2 (5 bases each). Germline V CDR1 and CDR2: SEHNR, FQNEAQ (reference sequence). There are 11 residues in the CDR3.

The J gene is TRBJ2-2, the V gene TRBV28; D ambiguous. The V end was cut by 3 bases, the J end by 6 bases, with 8 bases between. The germline V gene has CDR1 MDHEN and CDR2 SYDVKM. CDR3 length: 13 residues. CDR3 in DNA: TGTGCCAGCAGTTTTCCCGTCCCCGGGGAGCTGTTTTTT. Amino acids: CASSFPVPGELFF.

This sequence joins TRBV5-1 and TRBJ2-7; the D gene could be TRBD1 or TRBD2 (5 bases each). Germline CDR1 is SGHRS and CDR2 is YFSETQ. V lost 4 bases and J 2 bases, leaving 13 bases between the germline ends. The CDR3 sequence is 14 residues long. CDR3 loop: CASSRTLGAYEQYF. CDR3 DNA sequence: TGCGCCAGCAGCAGGACTCTGGGGGCCTACGAGCAGTACTTC.

This clonotype was observed a few times. V gene TRBV11-1 combines with J gene TRBJ2-1; 7 bases align to TRBD2. V shed 3 bases, J shed 0 bases, and the junction held 11 bases outside the gene matches. In germline, CDR1 is SGHAT, CDR2 FQDESV (reference sequence). CDR3 length equals 18 residues. The CDR3 DNA reads TGTGCCAGCAGCTTTCGGGACTACCCTTTGAGCTCCTACAATGAGCAGTTCTTC. Translated: CASSFRDYPLSSYNEQFF. Looking up the rest from reference TRBV11-1 and TRBJ2-1 gives the full variable domain: EAEVAQSPRYKITEKSQAVAFWCDPISGHATLYWYRQILGQGPELLVQFQDESVVDDSQLPKDRFSAERLKGVDSTLKIQPAELGDSAMYLCASSFRDYPLSSYNEQFFGPGTRLTVL.

The chain joins TRBV6-1 to TRBJ1-2, with D possibly matching TRBD1 (6 bases). CDR3 length equals 13 residues. V was clipped by 5 bases and J by 4 bases, with 11 bases between them. Per germline, CDR1 MNHNS and CDR2 SASEGT. The CDR3 region is CASSTGSGYGYTF. Written as DNA, the CDR3 is TGTGCCAGCAGTACAGGGTCCGGCTATGGCTACACCTTC.

This clonotype appeared a single time. The J gene is TRBJ2-2, the V gene TRBV14, with D maybe TRBD1 (6 bases). The CDR3 is made up of 16 amino acids. The germline CDR1 and CDR2 sequences are SGHDN and FVKESK. Trimming cost V 5 bases and J 4 bases, with 17 bases left between them. The CDR3 DNA follows: TGTGCCAGCAGCGGCCGGGACACATACAGCACCGGGGAGCTGTTTTTT. Its protein is CASSGRDTYSTGELFF.

This clonotype showed up just a few times. The chain employs TRBV14 and TRBJ2-1; possibly TRBD2 for D (5 bases). This CDR3 has 15 residues. From germline, CDR1 is SGHDN and CDR2 FVKESK. V dropped 5 bases and J dropped 2 bases, with 13 bases sitting between them. CDR3 residues: CASSLPGFPYNEQFF. CDR3 sequence (DNA): TGTGCCAGCAGCTTACCGGGGTTCCCCTACAATGAGCAGTTCTTC.

This chain connects TRBV7-2 to TRBJ1-4; D may be TRBD1 (5 bases). Trimming took off 5 bases at V and 5 bases at J, with 15 bases between the two ends. The germline CDR1 and CDR2 sequences are SGHTA and FQGNSA. The CDR3 has 15 residues. The CDR3 DNA reads as TGTGCCAGCAGCATGGGGGGGGAATACAATGAAAAACTGTTTTTT. Translated, it gives CASSMGGEYNEKLFF.

This clonotype was seen ten or more times. The rearrangement joins TRBV5-6 to TRBJ1-4; D perhaps matches TRBD1 (6 bases). Trimming took off 5 bases at V and 8 bases at J, with 19 bases between the two ends. Per the germline V gene, CDR1 is SGHDT and CDR2 is YYEEEE. The CDR3 extends over 15 amino acids. DNA of the CDR3: TGTGCCAGCAGGACTTACGGGGGGCTTGGAGAAAAACTGTTTTTT. As protein: CASRTYGGLGEKLFF.

This clonotype occurred many times. The chain has TRBV25-1 and TRBJ1-6, with 7 bases matching TRBD1. Germline CDR1 is MGHDK and CDR2 is SYGVNS. CDR3 size: 15 residues. J lost 5 bases, V lost 1 base, and 2 bases had no gene match. CDR3 residues: CASSEFGTDNSPLHF. The CDR3 DNA sequence: TGTGCCAGCAGTGAATTTGGGACAGATAATTCACCCCTCCACTTT. The complete variable domain, with remaining parts taken from reference TRBV25-1 and TRBJ1-6, reads EADIYQTPRYLVIGTGKKITLECSQTMGHDKMYWYQQDPGMELHLIHYSYGVNSTEKGDLSSESTVSRIRTEHFPLTLESARPSHTSQYLCASSEFGTDNSPLHFGNGTRLTVT.

This clonotype was observed a few times. This CDR3 reads CASSGTRHTDTQYF. The CDR3 DNA is TGTGCCAGCAGCGGGACTAGACACACAGATACGCAGTATTTT. The chain uses TRBV9 and TRBJ2-3; 7 nucleotides line up with TRBD2. Germline V gives CDR1 SGDLS, CDR2 YYNGEE. J gave up 2 bases and V 3 bases, and 3 bases lay outside the gene matches. The CDR3 runs to 14 residues.

V is TRBV12-3 or TRBV12-4 and J is TRBJ1-2, with 10 positions matching TRBD1. The CDR3 length is 12 residues. V trimming: 9 bases; J trimming: 7 bases; junction bases outside the gene matches: 5. This CDR3 is CASTGTGVGYTF. DNA of the CDR3: TGTGCCAGTACCGGGACAGGGGTTGGCTACACCTTC.

This clonotype was seen ten or more times. This chain uses TRBV7-2 with TRBJ2-7; D remains ambiguous. This CDR3 has 15 amino acids. Germline V gene sequence: CDR1 SGHTA, CDR2 FQGNSA. V was clipped by 1 base and J by 0 bases, with 10 bases between them. CDR3 coding DNA: TGTGCCAGCAGCTTAGGAGGCCAGCCCTCCTACGAGCAGTACTTC. This gives the protein CASSLGGQPSYEQYF.

There are a few counts of this clonotype. This chain connects TRBV6-4 to TRBJ1-5; TRBD1 aligns across 8 bases. The CDR3 consists of 14 residues. Germline lookup yields CDR1 MRHNA and CDR2 SNTAGT. The junction had 4 bases not matched to a gene; V was cut back by 4 bases and J by 5 bases. The chain's CDR3 is CASSVSQGDQPQHF. CDR3 nucleotide sequence: TGTGCCAGCAGTGTTTCACAGGGGGATCAGCCCCAGCATTTT.

J is TRBJ2-5 and V is TRBV20-1; no firm D call. The CDR3 extends over 14 amino acids. Germline assignment: CDR1 DFQATT and CDR2 SNEGSKA (reference sequence). Trimming removed 1 base at V and 5 bases at J, with 14 bases between. CDR3 DNA sequence: TGCAGTGCTAGAGGTCTTGGCGCTACGGAGACCCAGTACTTC. This translates into CSARGLGATETQYF.

The J gene is TRBJ1-1, the V gene TRBV5-1; TRBD1 is a possible D gene (6 bases). V lost 2 bases to trimming and J lost 1 base, with 9 bases between them. Germline V gene lookup returns CDR1 SGHRS and CDR2 YFSETQ. The CDR3 consists of 14 residues. The CDR3 DNA follows: TGCGCCAGCAGCTTTGGCAGGGGGAACACTGAAGCTTTCTTT. Its translation is CASSFGRGNTEAFF.